This is a list of T cell receptor beta chains from one sample in a study of OX40 agonist ivuxolimab in advanced cancers. TCRdb keeps only in-frame clones here, not all; method: immunoSEQ multiplex PCR. The table has 65,000 to 90,000 clones, around nine tenths seen once. The starting material was CD4+ or CD8+ T cells sorted from blood, obtained in a trial of the OX40 agonist ivuxolimab. The receptors stem from an adult with an advanced solid tumor such as melanoma, head and neck, liver or kidney cancer. CDR3s leave out the opening cysteine and the closing phenylalanine or tryptophan.

V gene,J gene,CDR3 protein
TRBV7-9,TRBJ2-1,ASSIGLAGGPGNEQF
TRBV28,TRBJ1-1,ASSATGGRGTEAF
TRBV7-7,TRBJ2-2,ASSLEFVTGELF
TRBV5-4,TRBJ1-3,ASSLEGPGWSSGNTIY
TRBV7-8,TRBJ2-7,ASSLTGQGMHEQY
TRBV19,TRBJ1-2,ASRHLAGLTTLYGYT
TRBV6-5,TRBJ1-2,ASSYEGSGYT
TRBV28,TRBJ1-2,ASRNDLSGGYT
TRBV15,TRBJ2-1,ATSRDRIAGKYEQF
TRBV5-1,TRBJ2-3,ASSSGEGTDTQY
TRBV6-5,TRBJ1-4,ASSITSGEKLF
TRBV30,TRBJ1-6,AWSIDPNNSPLH
TRBV14,TRBJ2-5,ASSPPASQETQY
TRBV4-3,TRBJ1-4,ASSHLHRDHEKLF
TRBV2,TRBJ2-7,ASGGLAGGYEQY
TRBV7-3,TRBJ2-1,ASSLTGTGALNEQF
TRBV2,TRBJ2-7,ASSEGTSYEQY
TRBV7-8,TRBJ1-1,ASSLSFVAANTEAF
TRBV5-4,TRBJ1-3,ASSLGVSGNTIY
TRBV30,TRBJ1-1,AWSVRGGGGMNTEAF
TRBV29-1,TRBJ2-2,SVGNLAANTGELF
TRBV5-6,TRBJ2-2,ASSHSGDVKTGELF
TRBV28,TRBJ1-5,ASSFYRVKQPQH
TRBV6-1,TRBJ2-3,ASSELTDTQY
TRBV2,TRBJ2-2,ASTKKAGSTGELF
TRBV27,TRBJ2-2,ASRRLAGGVGELF
TRBV5-1,TRBJ1-1,ASSLRAGGQNTEAF
TRBV30,TRBJ1-1,AGSRGGNTEAF
TRBV7-2,TRBJ2-5,ASSRSTTEQY
TRBV28,TRBJ1-2,ASSLARINYGYT
TRBV19,TRBJ1-4,ASTLQGAKEKLF
TRBV6-1,TRBJ1-4,ASRLGGPVGLF
TRBV18,TRBJ2-2,ASSFSGNTGELF
TRBV5-1,TRBJ2-7,ASSLAATNEQY
TRBV27,TRBJ1-4,ASSLSGGVSTNEKLF
TRBV2,TRBJ1-2,ASSEIRGISGYT
TRBV5-6,TRBJ1-5,ASSWGQVVQPQH
TRBV5-1,TRBJ2-2,ASSLEGNTGELF
TRBV2,TRBJ2-6,ASSGDISGANVLT
TRBV19,TRBJ1-3,ASSVASGNTIY
TRBV5-8,TRBJ2-1,ASSHGTSGYNEQF
TRBV23-1,TRBJ2-1,ASSQSPSVVDNRDREFGEQF
TRBV11-2,TRBJ2-5,ASRPTGGTSGAIKETQY
TRBV9,TRBJ2-3,ASSVALTSGGAWPDTQY
TRBV5-1,TRBJ1-3,ASSSTGRGLSSGNTIY
TRBV19,TRBJ2-4,ASSITGTAKNIQY
TRBV7-9,TRBJ1-3,ASSLWSGSTGNTIY